A single sample is the source of the 28 T cell receptor beta chains below, sequenced in a study of molecular identifiers for immune sequencing clone quantification. MiXCR, run by TCRdb on the PCR reads, gives a single entry per CDR3 protein. This sample has approximately 680,000 distinct CDR3 sequences, with 25% found just once. The material sequenced was naive CD8+ T cells from blood, with Jurkat cell RNA spiked in. Subset: FACS-sorted CD8+CD4-CCR7+CD45RA+ naive T cells. The receptors were sampled from a human donor in good health. Some libraries in this study had Jurkat cell RNA spiked in.

As to this clonotype: This may come from a read error, since a much larger clone is one base off. The J gene is TRBJ2-3, the V gene TRBV11-2; 14 bases are shared with TRBD2. Looked up from germline, CDR1 is SGHAT and CDR2 is FQNNGV. This CDR3 comprises 20 residues. CDR3 DNA: TGTGCCGGCAGCTTCCCAACCGGGACTAGCGGGAGAGGTCGCACAGATACGCAGTATTTT. This sequence encodes CAGSFPTGTSGRGRTDTQYF.

CDR3 protein: CASGLYTPGSPLLEQYF. The DNA for the CDR3 is TGTGCTAGTGGTTTGTACACACCGGGCTCCCCACTTCTCGAGCAGTACTTC. J is TRBJ2-7 and V is TRBV12-5; D gene ambiguous. The CDR3 extends over 17 amino acids. Trimming took off 2 bases at V and 6 bases at J, with 23 bases between the two ends. Germline V lookup: CDR1 LGHNT, CDR2 FRNRAP.

The chain has TRBV14 and TRBJ2-7, with a possible D match to TRBD1 (6 bases). Germline V lookup: CDR1 SGHDN, CDR2 FVKESK. Trimming took 1 base from V and 2 from J, leaving 15 bases between them. This CDR3 is built from 16 residues. CDR3 sequence (DNA): TGTGCCAGCAGCCAAGGGGTTTGGACAGACACCTACGAGCAGTACTTC. Residues: CASSQGVWTDTYEQYF.

The chain uses TRBV28 and TRBJ2-7; 9 bases map to TRBD2. The CDR3 has 15 residues. The V gene end was trimmed by 6 bases and the J gene end by 3 bases; junction bases not matched to a gene: 9. The germline V gene has CDR1 MDHEN and CDR2 SYDVKM. CDR3 in DNA: TGTGCCAGCAGCCTAGTCCTAGCGGGAAACTACGAGCAGTACTTC. This translates into CASSLVLAGNYEQYF.

This clonotype was counted a few times. The junction departs from the called germline gene at one end, perhaps through a read error. The chain has TRBV7-7 and TRBJ1-2, with TRBD1 as a possible D gene (5 bases). The CDR3 sequence is 14 residues long. Germline V gene sequence: CDR1 SSHAT, CDR2 FNYEAQ (reference sequence). The DNA of the CDR3 is TGTGCTAGCAGCGAGATGACAGCAACAGATGGCTACACCTTC. Its translation: CASSEMTATDGYTF.

This clonotype was seen only a few times. The chain carries TRBV28 and TRBJ2-1; 8 bases align to TRBD2. The junction had 10 bases not matched to a gene; V was cut back by 5 bases and J by 1 base. The CDR3 consists of 17 residues. Germline CDR1 is MDHEN and CDR2 is SYDVKM. CDR3 nucleotide sequence: TGTGCCAGCAGTCCAACGGTAGCGGGAAGTTCCTACAATGAGCAGTTCTTC. As protein: CASSPTVAGSSYNEQFF.

J is TRBJ2-7 and V is TRBV7-2, with D unresolved. Per germline, CDR1 SGHTA and CDR2 FQGNSA. This CDR3 comprises 14 residues. Trimming took 8 bases from V and 0 from J, leaving 14 bases between them. The CDR3 spells CASPIGAGSYEQYF. CDR3 nucleotide sequence: TGTGCCAGCCCCATCGGTGCCGGCTCCTACGAGCAGTACTTC.

Ten or more counts support this clonotype. The V gene is TRBV2, the J gene TRBJ2-3, with D unclear. Germline assignment: CDR1 SNHLY and CDR2 FYNNEI. V was pared by 3 bases and J by 6 bases, with 13 bases between. The length of the CDR3 is 14 residues. This CDR3 reads CASSESQERDTQYF. CDR3 sequence (DNA): TGTGCCAGCAGTGAGTCCCAAGAGAGGGATACGCAGTATTTT. Combining the CDR3 with reference TRBV2 and TRBJ2-3 gives the whole variable domain EPEVTQTPSHQVTQMGQEVILRCVPISNHLYFYWYRQILGQKVEFLVSFYNNEISEKSEIFDDQFSVERPDGSNFTLKIRSTKLEDSAMYFCASSESQERDTQYFGPGTRLTVL.

The rearrangement uses TRBV7-3 and TRBJ2-7; D is ambiguous. The CDR3 spans 14 residues. V was cut by 4 bases and J by 2 bases, with 12 bases left in between. CDR1 and CDR2 from the germline V gene are SGHTA and FQGTGA. DNA of the CDR3: TGTGCCAGCAGCTCCCCGGGTTGGGCCTACGAGCAGTACTTC. This translates into CASSSPGWAYEQYF.

The rearrangement uses TRBV12-3 or TRBV12-4 and TRBJ2-2, with TRBD2 identical over 7 bases. This CDR3 region has 18 residues. The V gene end was trimmed by 5 bases and the J gene end by 3 bases; junction bases not matched to a gene: 15. The CDR3, as DNA: TGTGCCAGCAGTCTCGGTGGAACAGCGGGACGAGACACCGGGGAGCTGTTTTTT. This translates into CASSLGGTAGRDTGELFF.

The chain joins TRBV10-1 to TRBJ2-1; perhaps D is TRBD1 or TRBD2 (5 bases each). Germline loops: CDR1 WNHNN, CDR2 SYGVQD (reference sequence). V was trimmed by 3 bases and J by 7 bases, leaving 19 bases between them. The CDR3 is 16 residues long. DNA of the CDR3: TGCGCCAGCAGTGATGGGACGAATTCTTTGTTTAATGAGCAGTTCTTC. It yields the protein CASSDGTNSLFNEQFF.

In its sample, this clonotype was seen many times. The chain recombines TRBV4-3 with TRBJ2-7, with D tentatively TRBD1 or TRBD2 (5 bases each). Trimming left V 1 base short and J 1 base short, with 11 bases between. The CDR3 sequence is 15 residues long. From germline, CDR1 is LGHNA and CDR2 YSLEER. The CDR3 here is CASSQAGDPSYEQYF. In nucleotides, the CDR3 is TGCGCCAGCAGCCAAGCTGGGGACCCGTCCTACGAGCAGTACTTC.

With respect to this clonotype: This clone may be a read error of a much larger clone one base away. The chain recombines TRBV5-3 with TRBJ2-7; D uncertain. TRBV5-3 falls under the ORF class, with uncertain function. This CDR3 region has 13 residues. CDR3 sequence reads: CASSYQPSYEHYF. The CDR3 nucleotides read TGTGCCAGCAGCTATCAGCCATCCTACGAGCACTACTTC.

In this sample, this clonotype turned up many times. The V call is TRBV5-1, the J call TRBJ2-7; D remains ambiguous. Per germline, CDR1 SGHRS and CDR2 YFSETQ. V was clipped by 0 bases and J by 2 bases, with 9 bases between them. CDR3 length: 14 residues. CDR3 sequence: CASSLEHGTYEQYF. The CDR3 DNA reads as TGCGCCAGCAGCTTGGAGCACGGAACCTACGAGCAGTACTTC.

This clonotype showed up many times. CDR3 sequence (DNA): TGCAGTGCTAGAGATCAAGAGGGGGAAAATTCACCCCTCCACTTT. Translation: CSARDQEGENSPLHF. The chain links TRBV20-1 to TRBJ1-6; D is perhaps TRBD1 (6 bases). Germline lookup yields CDR1 DFQATT and CDR2 SNEGSKA (reference sequence). V lost 0 bases and J 7 bases, leaving 13 bases between the germline ends. CDR3 length: 15 residues.

The rearrangement uses TRBV25-1 and TRBJ2-1; D possibly corresponds to TRBD2 (7 bases). Looked up from germline, CDR1 is MGHDK and CDR2 is SYGVNS. V was pared by 11 bases and J by 15 bases, with 29 bases between. The CDR3 covers 14 residues. CDR3 region: CAGGELAGADGRFF. CDR3 in DNA: TGTGCCGGCGGTGAATTGGCGGGGGCGGATGGGCGGTTCTTC.

This clonotype has more than one count but fewer than ten. The rearrangement links TRBV2 to TRBJ2-6, with 7 bases fitting TRBD1. V shed 0 bases, J shed 2 bases, and the junction held 1 base outside the gene matches. CDR3 length: 16 residues. Germline CDR1 reads SNHLY; CDR2 reads FYNNEI. CDR3: CASSEARGPGANVLTF. The CDR3 DNA reads TGTGCCAGCAGTGAAGCGAGGGGGCCTGGGGCCAACGTCCTGACTTTC.

The chain couples TRBV6-5 to TRBJ2-3; 10 nucleotides line up with TRBD2. The CDR3 has 21 residues. The germline V gene encodes CDR1 MNHEY and CDR2 SVGAGI. The V segment lost 4 bases and the J segment 0 bases; nucleotides outside the gene matches: 19. This CDR3 is CASSSPQFSLAGQPSTDTQYF. CDR3 in DNA: TGTGCCAGCAGTTCACCACAATTCTCACTAGCGGGACAGCCTAGCACAGATACGCAGTATTTT.

There are many counts of this clonotype. The gene calls are TRBV2 and TRBJ2-3; D uncertain. V was shortened by 8 bases and J by 3 bases, with 12 bases between the two germline ends. The germline V gene encodes CDR1 SNHLY and CDR2 FYNNEI. The CDR3 is made up of 13 amino acids. The CDR3 reads CASRTGRTDTQYF. The CDR3, as DNA: TGTGCCAGCCGGACGGGTCGGACAGATACGCAGTATTTT. Full variable domain (outside the CDR3, taken from reference TRBV2 and TRBJ2-3): EPEVTQTPSHQVTQMGQEVILRCVPISNHLYFYWYRQILGQKVEFLVSFYNNEISEKSEIFDDQFSVERPDGSNFTLKIRSTKLEDSAMYFCASRTGRTDTQYFGPGTRLTVL.

The V call is TRBV2, the J call TRBJ2-1, with 7 bases fitting TRBD1. From germline, CDR1 is SNHLY and CDR2 FYNNEI. V lost 1 base and J lost 7; bases outside the gene matches: 7. This CDR3 comprises 15 residues. The chain's CDR3 is CASSEVTGLWNEQFF. The CDR3 DNA sequence: TGTGCCAGCAGTGAAGTGACAGGGTTGTGGAATGAGCAGTTCTTC.

This clonotype appeared many times. V and J are TRBV6-2 or TRBV6-3 and TRBJ1-1; D gene uncertain. The CDR3 runs 16 residues. CDR1 MNHEY and CDR2 SVGEGT come from the germline V gene. The V end lost 6 bases, the J end lost 3 bases, and 20 bases lay between the germline ends. The CDR3 nucleotides are TGTGCCAGCAGACCCTCAACGTCGGGAAGGGACACTGAAGCTTTCTTT. Encoded protein: CASRPSTSGRDTEAFF.

V usage is TRBV6-1 and J usage is TRBJ2-7; 7 bases map to TRBD1. The CDR3 sequence is 13 residues long. The germline gives CDR1 MNHNS, CDR2 SASEGT. V gave up 11 bases and J gave up 2 bases; unmatched junction bases: 9. CDR3 residues: CARSGGLAYEQYF. The CDR3 DNA follows: TGTGCCCGCTCAGGGGGTCTCGCCTACGAGCAGTACTTC.

As concerns this clonotype: A much larger clone sits a single nucleotide away, making a read error possible. J is TRBJ2-7 and V is TRBV27; D gene unclear. This CDR3 has 14 amino acids. Trimming left V 6 bases short and J 3 bases short, with 15 bases between. Per the germline V gene, CDR1 is MNHEY and CDR2 is SMNVEV (reference sequence). In DNA form, the CDR3 reads TGTGCCAGCAGCCTTAATCGCCTGGTCTACGAGCAGTACTTC. This sequence encodes CASSLNRLVYEQYF.

The rearrangement links TRBV6-5 to TRBJ1-1, with D hard to call. V shed 5 bases and J shed 0 bases, with 13 bases lying between them. Germline V lookup: CDR1 MNHEY, CDR2 SVGAGI. The CDR3 consists of 15 residues. The CDR3 protein is CASSDNPFMNTEAFF. The CDR3, as DNA: TGTGCCAGCAGTGACAATCCCTTCATGAACACTGAAGCTTTCTTT.

This chain connects TRBV5-4 to TRBJ2-5; D is possibly TRBD1 or TRBD2 (7 bases each). Trimming took off 5 bases at V and 5 bases at J, with 22 bases between the two ends. Germline CDR1 and CDR2: SGHNT and YYREEE (reference sequence). The CDR3 totals 16 residues. The CDR3 here is CASSQGEGMMVETQYF. The CDR3 DNA reads as TGTGCCAGCAGTCAGGGGGAGGGCATGATGGTGGAGACCCAGTACTTC. Filled out from reference TRBV5-4 and TRBJ2-5, the complete variable domain reads ETGVTQSPTHLIKTRGQQVTLRCSSQSGHNTVSWYQQALGQGPQFIFQYYREEENGRGNFPPRFSGLQFPNYSSELNVNALELDDSALYLCASSQGEGMMVETQYFGPGTRLLVL.

About this clonotype itself: This may come from a read error, since a much larger clone is one base off. The CDR3 ends on some other residue instead of the conserved phenylalanine or tryptophan, so this is likely a read error. V usage is TRBV4-1 and J usage is TRBJ2-6; D may be TRBD1 (5 bases). Trimming removed 4 bases at V and 1 base at J, with 8 bases between. Germline V CDR1 and CDR2: MGHRA, YSYEKL. The CDR3 sequence is 15 residues long. Written as DNA, the CDR3 is TGCGCCAGCAGCCCCAGGGATTCTGGGGCCAACGTCCTGACTTTA. It specifies CASSPRDSGANVLTL.

The V gene is TRBV30, the J gene TRBJ2-1; 13 bases align to TRBD2. The V gene's germline CDR1 is GTSNPN and CDR2 SVGIG (reference sequence). This CDR3 region has 15 residues. J lost 8 bases, V lost 0 bases, and 4 bases had no gene match. Here the CDR3 DNA reads TGTGCCTGGAGTGTTGGGACTAGCGGGGTCGATGAGCAGTTCTTC. Its protein product is CAWSVGTSGVDEQFF.

This clonotype was detected many times. This rearrangement joins TRBV13 to TRBJ1-6; TRBD1 agrees at 8 bases. CDR1 PRHDT and CDR2 FYEKMQ come from the germline V gene (reference sequence). Trimming took 3 bases from V and 7 from J; bases not matched to a gene: 2. CDR3 size: 14 residues. CDR3 protein: CASSLDRANSPLHF. As DNA, the CDR3 is TGTGCCAGCAGCTTGGACAGGGCAAATTCACCCCTCCACTTT.